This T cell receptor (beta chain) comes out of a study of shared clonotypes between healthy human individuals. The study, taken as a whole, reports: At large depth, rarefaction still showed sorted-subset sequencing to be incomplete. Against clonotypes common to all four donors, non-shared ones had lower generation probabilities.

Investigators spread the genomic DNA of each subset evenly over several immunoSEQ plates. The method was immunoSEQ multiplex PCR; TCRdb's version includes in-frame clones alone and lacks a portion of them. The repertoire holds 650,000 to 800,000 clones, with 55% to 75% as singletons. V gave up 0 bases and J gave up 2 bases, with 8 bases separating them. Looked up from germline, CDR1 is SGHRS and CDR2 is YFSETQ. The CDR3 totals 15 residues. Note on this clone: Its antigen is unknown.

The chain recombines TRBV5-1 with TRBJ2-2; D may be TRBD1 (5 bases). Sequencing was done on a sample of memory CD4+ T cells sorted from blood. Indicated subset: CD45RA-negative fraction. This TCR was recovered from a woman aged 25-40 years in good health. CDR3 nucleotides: TGCGCCAGCAGCTTGGACAGGCCTAACACCGGGGAGCTGTTTTTT. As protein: CASSLDRPNTGELFF. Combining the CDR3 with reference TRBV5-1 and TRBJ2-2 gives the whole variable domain KAGVTQTPRYLIKTRGQQVTLSCSPISGHRSVSWYQQTPGQGLQFLFEYFSETQRNKGNFPGRFSGRQFSNSRSEMNVSTLELGDSALYLCASSLDRPNTGELFFGEGSRLTVL.